The 21 T cell receptor beta chains presented below share a single source sample, sequenced in a study of tumor-infiltrating lymphocytes in primary liver carcinoma (dated by TCRdb to about 2017). The sequencer was an Illumina HiSeq 2500. Using a constant-region primer and ProtoScript II reverse transcriptase, TCRbeta-specific cDNA was reverse-transcribed from 500 ng total RNA. Three nested multiplex PCR rounds, following a slightly modified ARM-PCR procedure, were used to build the TCRbeta libraries. Each of the first two PCR rounds ran for around 10 cycles using multiplex TRBV1-TRBV30 forward primers together with a Cbeta reverse primer. The public sequencing data were trimmed at Q25 with fastp and processed into clonotypes with MiXCR by TCRdb, which kept only in-frame beta chains. Each entry is one CDR3 protein sequence, shown with its most common DNA and genes. Recorded for this sample are some 110,000 distinct CDR3 sequences; 60% to 75% of them occurred a single time. About 8% of the sample comes from the top ten.

Total RNA and DNA were co-extracted without cell sorting from roughly 20-30 mg of bulk tissue using the AllPrep DNA/RNA mini kit. Material: liver tumor tissue from sampling region 3. This sample's cell subset or site label indicates: tumor region T3, left-lateral pole. All receptors derive from a woman aged 55-69 years with primary liver carcinoma and hepatitis B virus infection.

With regard to this clonotype: Mismatch with germline at one junction end may stem from a read error. This chain joins TRBV12-3 or TRBV12-4 and TRBJ2-5; 9 bases match TRBD1. The CDR3 extends over 15 amino acids. DNA of the CDR3: TGTGTCAGCAGTCCTCGGGACAGGGCCGTCGGCCGACAATACTTC. Its protein is CVSSPRDRAVGRQYF.

The chain is built from TRBV11-2 and TRBJ2-1; the D is unclear. Trimming took off 5 bases at V and 8 bases at J, with 22 bases between the two ends. The length of the CDR3 is 16 residues. Germline lookup yields CDR1 SGHAT and CDR2 FQNNGV. The CDR3 sequence: CASSRLNPEFADEQFF. The CDR3 DNA sequence: TGTGCCAGCAGCCGGCTAAACCCCGAGTTTGCCGATGAGCAGTTCTTC.

Many counts were recorded for this clonotype. The chain has TRBV29-1 and TRBJ2-5; D gene unclear. Trimming cost V 1 base and J 2 bases, with 8 bases left between them. Germline V CDR1 and CDR2: SQVTM, ANQGSEA. The CDR3 is made up of 13 amino acids. This CDR3 reads CSVEGPGQETQYF. In DNA, the CDR3 is TGCAGCGTTGAAGGCCCCGGACAAGAGACCCAGTACTTC.

At least ten counts were recorded for this clonotype. The chain recombines TRBV5-8 with TRBJ2-3, with TRBD1 as a possible D gene (5 bases). V lost 4 bases, J lost 2 bases, and 14 bases lay in between. Germline V gives CDR1 SGHTS, CDR2 YDEGEE. This CDR3 is 15 amino acids long. CDR3 loop: CASSPLRTFTDTQYF. Here the CDR3 DNA reads TGTGCCAGCAGCCCCCTCAGGACATTCACAGATACGCAGTATTTT.

A remark on this clonotype: One end of the junction fails to match germline, which may point to a read error. The V and J genes are TRBV29-1 and TRBJ2-6, with D perhaps assigned TRBD1 or TRBD2 (5 bases each). Germline assignment: CDR1 SQVTM and CDR2 ANQGSEA. This CDR3 is built from 15 residues. In nucleotides, the CDR3 is TGCAGCGTTGTGGGGGAATGGACTGGGGCCAACGTCCTGACCTTC. This translates into CSVVGEWTGANVLTF.

A single count supports this clonotype. The chain employs TRBV4-1 and TRBJ2-7; 7 nucleotides align to TRBD2. V lost 8 bases to trimming and J lost 3 bases; unmatched junction nucleotides: 10. Germline lookup yields CDR1 MGHRA and CDR2 YSYEKL. This CDR3 spans 14 amino acids. DNA for the CDR3: TGCGCCAGCGGCCCCGTGGGGAGGGTCTACGAGCAGTACTTC. Translation: CASGPVGRVYEQYF.

This clonotype is judged medium-sized (0.01 to 0.1%). The V gene is TRBV12-5, the J gene TRBJ2-2; 11 bases align to TRBD1. The trim removed 3 bases at V and 4 bases at J, leaving 13 bases unmatched. Germline CDR1 is LGHNT and CDR2 is FRNRAP. This CDR3 has 19 residues. The CDR3 reads CASGLPPIGGTGGTGELFF. As DNA, the CDR3 is TGTGCTAGTGGTTTACCACCCATTGGGGGGACAGGGGGCACCGGGGAGCTGTTTTTT.

The rearrangement uses TRBV11-1 and TRBJ2-7; D is unclear. Germline CDR1 reads SGHAT; CDR2 reads FQDESV (reference sequence). V lost 0 bases and J lost 5, with 8 bases in between. The CDR3 is 13 residues long. This CDR3 is CASSLAMSDEQYF. As DNA, the CDR3 is TGTGCCAGCAGCTTAGCCATGAGTGACGAGCAGTACTTC.

For this clonotype: One junction end does not reproduce the germline sequence, and a read error may be involved. The rearrangement links TRBV11-2 to TRBJ2-3; TRBD1 might be the D (6 bases). CDR1 is SGHAT and CDR2 is FQNNGV in the germline V gene. The CDR3 is 12 residues long. The CDR3 spells CVSSLDRDTQYF. In nucleotides, the CDR3 is TGTGTCAGCAGCTTAGACAGGGATACGCAGTATTTT. Drawing the rest from reference TRBV11-2 and TRBJ2-3, the complete variable domain is EAGVAQSPRYKIIEKRQSVAFWCNPISGHATLYWYQQILGQGPKLLIQFQNNGVVDDSQLPKDRFSAERLKGVDSTLKIQPAKLEDSAVYLCVSSLDRDTQYFGPGTRLTVL.

Comments on this clonotype: One end of the junction fails to match germline, which may point to a read error. The rearrangement links TRBV7-8 to TRBJ2-1, with 7 bases identical to TRBD2. CDR1 SGHVS and CDR2 FQNEAQ come from the germline V gene. The CDR3 contains 16 residues. This chain's CDR3 is CASSLVGTNGTNEQFF. Written as DNA, the CDR3 is TGCGCCAGCAGCTTAGTTGGGACTAACGGGACCAATGAGCAGTTCTTC.

The sample holds many counts of this clonotype. This rearrangement joins TRBV5-4 to TRBJ2-7, with TRBD2 matching over 9 bases. The germline CDR1 and CDR2 sequences are SGHNT and YYREEE (reference sequence). With V trimmed by 2 bases and J by 6 bases, 9 bases remained unmatched. The CDR3 totals 15 residues. The CDR3 DNA reads TGTGCCAGCAGCTTTGGTAGCGGGAGTTCAGGCGAGCAGTACTTC. This translates into CASSFGSGSSGEQYF.

This clonotype was observed at least ten times. The rearrangement links TRBV12-3 or TRBV12-4 to TRBJ1-1; the D is unclear. The CDR3 sequence is 14 residues long. V gave up 1 base and J gave up 1 base, with 7 bases separating them. Here the CDR3 DNA reads TGTGCCAGCAGTTTAGGGACGGAGAACACTGAAGCTTTCTTT. Protein: CASSLGTENTEAFF.

This clonotype was seen many times. The V gene is TRBV28, the J gene TRBJ2-7, with TRBD2 as a possible D gene (6 bases). The CDR3 is 16 residues long. Deletions cut 5 bases from V and 2 bases from J, with 19 bases between. The V gene's germline CDR1 is MDHEN and CDR2 SYDVKM. Here the CDR3 reads CASSIWGVAATYEQYF. CDR3 DNA: TGTGCCAGCAGTATCTGGGGGGTAGCGGCTACCTACGAGCAGTACTTC.

About this clonotype itself: At one of its ends the junction is not consistent with the germline gene, which may arise from a read error. This sequence joins TRBV7-9 and TRBJ2-4, with TRBD2 as a possible D gene (6 bases). CDR1 is SEHNR, CDR2 FQNEAQ, per germline (reference sequence). There are 18 residues in the CDR3. In DNA, the CDR3 is TGTGCCAGCAACTTAGCGTATACTGGACTACTAGCCAAAAACATTCAGTACTTC. Translated: CASNLAYTGLLAKNIQYF. The full variable domain, completed using reference TRBV7-9 and TRBJ2-4, is DTGVSQNPRHKITKRGQNVTFRCDPISEHNRLYWYRQTLGQGPEFLTYFQNEAQLEKSRLLSDRFSAERPKGSFSTLEIQRTEQGDSAMYLCASNLAYTGLLAKNIQYFGAGTRLSVL.

This clonotype was seen ten or more times. This sequence joins TRBV18 and TRBJ2-7; 7 bases line up with TRBD2. The CDR3 is 14 residues long. The germline gives CDR1 KGHSH, CDR2 LQKENI. V was clipped by 4 bases and J by 2 bases; unmatched bases: 5. The CDR3, as DNA: TGTGCCAGCTCACTTGGGACTAATACCTACGAGCAGTACTTC. Its protein is CASSLGTNTYEQYF.

This clonotype was counted only a few times. A clone one base away is much larger, so this may be a read error. The chain joins TRBV6-6 to TRBJ2-1, with TRBD2 matching 13 bases. Germline loops: CDR1 MNHNY, CDR2 SVGAGI (reference sequence). The CDR3 is 17 amino acids. This chain's CDR3 is CACRARGLAGLNNEQFF. Written as DNA, the CDR3 is TGTGCCTGCAGGGCGAGGGGACTAGCGGGATTAAACAATGAGCAGTTCTTC.

This clonotype was counted between two and nine times. The chain links TRBV15 to TRBJ1-1; tentative D call: TRBD1 (6 bases). This CDR3 region has 12 residues. The germline V gene encodes CDR1 LNHNV and CDR2 YYDKDF (reference sequence). The ends were cut back, 5 bases at V and 6 bases at J, with 10 bases in the middle. The CDR3 nucleotides read TGTGCCACCAGCCCCGGGGGGCCTGAAGCTTTCTTT. This encodes CATSPGGPEAFF.

Remarks on this clonotype: Because it lacks the conserved phenylalanine or tryptophan at the end, this CDR3 is likely a read error. The genes are TRBV11-2 and TRBJ2-1; 7 nucleotides align to TRBD1. Germline CDR1 SGHAT, CDR2 FQNNGV. The CDR3 is 17 residues long. With 9 bases clipped from V and 3 bases from J, the junction kept 17 bases outside the gene matches. DNA for the CDR3: TGTGCCAGTAGCGTACGACCGGGACAGAGATTCTACAATGAGCAGTTCTAC. Amino acids: CASSVRPGQRFYNEQFY.

This clonotype was seen more than once but under ten times. No conserved phenylalanine or tryptophan is present at the end of the CDR3, so a read error is the likely explanation. The chain combines TRBV11-2 with TRBJ2-3, with TRBD1 identical over 7 bases. The CDR3 contains 13 residues. Germline lookup yields CDR1 SGHAT and CDR2 FQNNGV. V shed 4 bases, J shed 12 bases, and the junction held 10 bases outside the gene matches. Written as DNA, the CDR3 is TGTGCCAGCAGCTCAGGGGGTGGGATTTACCAGTATTCT. Translating it yields CASSSGGGIYQYS.

The sample holds a few counts of this clonotype. A single base separates this from a much larger clone, so it may be a read error. The DNA for the CDR3 is TGTGCCAGCAGCGGGGATATTTATAGCAATCAGTCCCAGCATTTT. It translates to CASSGDIYSNQSQHF. This chain uses TRBV12-3 or TRBV12-4 with TRBJ1-5, with D unresolved. The CDR3 is 15 residues long.

The J gene is TRBJ1-5, the V gene TRBV2, with TRBD1 matching 9 bases. The CDR3 has 14 residues. The junction had 8 bases not matched to a gene; V was cut back by 8 bases and J by 6 bases. CDR1 is SNHLY, CDR2 FYNNEI, per germline. CDR3 DNA: TGTGCCAGCTGTACAGGGGGCTTGGGTCAGCCCCAGCATTTT. It specifies CASCTGGLGQPQHF.